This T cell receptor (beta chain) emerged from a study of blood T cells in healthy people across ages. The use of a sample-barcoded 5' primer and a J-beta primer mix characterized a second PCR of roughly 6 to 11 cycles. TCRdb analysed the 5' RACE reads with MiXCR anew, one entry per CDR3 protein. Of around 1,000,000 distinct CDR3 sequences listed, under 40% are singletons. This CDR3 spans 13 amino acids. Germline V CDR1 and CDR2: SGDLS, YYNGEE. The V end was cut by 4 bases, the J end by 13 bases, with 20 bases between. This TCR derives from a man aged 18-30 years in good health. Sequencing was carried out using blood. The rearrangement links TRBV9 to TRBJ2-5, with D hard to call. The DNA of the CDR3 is TGTGCCAGCAGCAATCGAGACGGATCACCCACGTACTTC. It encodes CASSNRDGSPTYF. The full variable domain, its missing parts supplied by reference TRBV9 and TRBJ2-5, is DSGVTQTPKHLITATGQRVTLRCSPRSGDLSVYWYQQSLDQGLQFLIQYYNGEERAKGNILERFSAQQFPDLHSELNLSSLELGDSALYFCASSNRDGSPTYFGPGTRLLVL.